This T cell receptor (beta chain) came from a study of cytomegalovirus exposure and HLA in healthy donors. The study, taken as a whole, reports: V- and J-gene trimming of TCR beta was linked (in a later analysis) to a missense DCLRE1C variant. Three CMV-associated chains proved CMV antigen-specific in vitro.

This clone was observed a handful of times. Its target is not known. Germline V gene data show CDR1 as SGHKS and CDR2 as YYEKEE (reference sequence). Between the trimmed V and J ends, which lost 4 bases and 8 bases, there was a span of 16 bases. The CDR3 loop spans 14 amino acids. PCR was performed using 60 Vbeta and 13 Jbeta primers. Measured with immunoSEQ multiplex PCR; TCRdb has only the in-frame clones, and not every one. The sample lists about 150,000 clones; around four fifths were seen once. Sequenced sample: PBMCs. This chain joins TRBV5-5 and TRBJ2-1; perhaps TRBD1 as D (7 bases). The source of this sequence is a boy aged 2-15 years in good health and CMV-seronegative. In nucleotides, the CDR3 is TGTGCCAGCAGCCTCTCAGGGGGGCAGGATGAGCAGTTCTTC. Residues: CASSLSGGQDEQFF. Complete variable domain (other parts from reference TRBV5-5 and TRBJ2-1): DAGVTQSPTHLIKTRGQQVTLRCSPISGHKSVSWYQQVLGQGPQFIFQYYEKEERGRGNFPDRFSARQFPNYSSELNVNALLLGDSALYLCASSLSGGQDEQFFGPGTRLTVL.